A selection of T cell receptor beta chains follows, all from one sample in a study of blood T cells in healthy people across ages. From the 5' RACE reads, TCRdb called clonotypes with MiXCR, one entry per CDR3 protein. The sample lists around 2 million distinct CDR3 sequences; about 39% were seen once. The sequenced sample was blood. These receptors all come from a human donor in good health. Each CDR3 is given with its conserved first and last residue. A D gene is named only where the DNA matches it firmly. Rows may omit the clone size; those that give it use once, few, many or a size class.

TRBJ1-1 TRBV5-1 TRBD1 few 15 TGCGCCAGCAGCTCCAACCTTCGACAGGGCGGGGAAGCTTTCTTT CASSSNLRQGGEAFF
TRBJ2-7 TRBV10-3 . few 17 TGTGCCATCAGTGAGTCAAGAGGGAGTGGTCGGCCCTACGAGCAGTACTTC CAISESRGSGRPYEQYF
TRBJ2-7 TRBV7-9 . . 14 TGTGCCAGCAGCTTAGTTGGGGCGAACTACGAGCAGTACTTC CASSLVGANYEQYF
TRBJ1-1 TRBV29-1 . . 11 TGCAGCGTTGATGTACATTCTGAAGCTTTCTTT CSVDVHSEAFF
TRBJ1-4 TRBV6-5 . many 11 TGTGCCAGCAGGAGAGGGGAAAAACTGTTTTTT CASRRGEKLFF
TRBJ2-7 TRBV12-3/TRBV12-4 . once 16 TGTACCAGCAGTTTAGAGAAATCGGGGCGTCCCTACGAGCAGTACTTC CTSSLEKSGRPYEQYF
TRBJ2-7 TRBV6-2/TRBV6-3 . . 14 TGTGCCAGCAGTTACTTAGCAGCTAGCTACGAGCAGTACTTC CASSYLAASYEQYF
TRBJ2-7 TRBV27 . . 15 TGTGCCAGCACCCCGACAGTATCCTTCTCCTACGAGCAGTACTTC CASTPTVSFSYEQYF
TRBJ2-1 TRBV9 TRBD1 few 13 TGTGCCAGCGGACAGGGCCGAGGGGGCGAGCAGTTCTTC CASGQGRGGEQFF
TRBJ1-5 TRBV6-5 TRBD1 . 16 TGTGCCAGCAGTCGCGGACAGGGAGCTAGCAATCAGCCCCAGCATTTT CASSRGQGASNQPQHF
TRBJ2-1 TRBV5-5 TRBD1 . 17 TGTGCCAGCAGCTTGGCCCCGACAGGGGCTTACTACAATGAGCAGTTCTTC CASSLAPTGAYYNEQFF
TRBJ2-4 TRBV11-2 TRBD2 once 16 TGTGCCAGCAGCCCCGATGCGTCGGGGGGGAAAAACATTCAGTACTTC CASSPDASGGKNIQYF
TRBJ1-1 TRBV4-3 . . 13 TGCGCCAGCAGCCAAGATCTCTCGGGCAGGGCTTTCTTT CASSQDLSGRAFF
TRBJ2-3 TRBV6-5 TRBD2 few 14 TGTGCCAGCATCCAGCGGGGAAGCTCAGATACGCAGTATTTT CASIQRGSSDTQYF
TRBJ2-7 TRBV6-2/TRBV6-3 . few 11 TGTGCCACCTACGACAAATACGAGCAGTACTTC CATYDKYEQYF
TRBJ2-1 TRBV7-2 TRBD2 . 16 TGTGCCAGCAGCCCTATGAGACTAGCGGCGGACTATGAGCAGTTCTTC CASSPMRLAADYEQFF
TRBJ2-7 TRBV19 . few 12 TGTGCCAGTAGTATGGGCAGCATCGAGCAGTACTTC CASSMGSIEQYF
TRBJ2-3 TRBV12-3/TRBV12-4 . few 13 TGTGCCAGCAGTTTCCCCCCCGGAGATACGCAGTATTTT CASSFPPGDTQYF
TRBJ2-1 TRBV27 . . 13 TGTGCCAGCGGTACTAGCCTAGAGGTGTTACAGTTCTTC CASGTSLEVLQFF
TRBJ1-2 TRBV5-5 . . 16 TGTGCCAGCAGCTTGGGACAAACGGCGGCAAACGGCGGCTACACCTTC CASSLGQTAANGGYTF
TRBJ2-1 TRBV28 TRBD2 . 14 TGTGCCAGCAGTTTCCACCTAGCGGGCAATGAGCAGTTCTTC CASSFHLAGNEQFF
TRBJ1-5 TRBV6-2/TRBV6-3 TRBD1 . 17 TGTGCCAGCAGTCAGCCGGGACAGGGGGCCTTCGGGCAGCCCCAGCATTTT CASSQPGQGAFGQPQHF
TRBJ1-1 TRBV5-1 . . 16 TGCGCCAGCAGCTTGGTGCCGGGGGCTAGGAACACTGAAGCTTTCTTT CASSLVPGARNTEAFF
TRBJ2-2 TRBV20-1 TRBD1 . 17 TGCAGTGCTAGAGCCGGGACAGGGGGAGCCGACACCGGGGAGCTGTTTTTT CSARAGTGGADTGELFF
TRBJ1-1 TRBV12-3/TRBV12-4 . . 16 TGTGCCAGCAGACCCGGGTCCCCAATCATGAACACTGAAGCTTTCTTT CASRPGSPIMNTEAFF
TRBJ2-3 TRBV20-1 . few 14 TGCAGTGCTAGACAGTACGGGGGCACAGATACGCAGTATTTT CSARQYGGTDTQYF
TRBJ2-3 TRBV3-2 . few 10 TGCCTTAGCATCACAGATACGCAGTATTTT CLSITDTQYF
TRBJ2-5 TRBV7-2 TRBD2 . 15 TGTGCCAGCAGCGCCCGTGGACTAGCGGAAGAGACCCAGTACTTC CASSARGLAEETQYF
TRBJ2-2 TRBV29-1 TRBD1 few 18 TGCAGCGTCCTGGGGCCCTCCCGGGACAGGGGAGGCACCGGGGAGCTGTTTTTT CSVLGPSRDRGGTGELFF
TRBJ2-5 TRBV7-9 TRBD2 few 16 TGTGCCAGCAGCTTAACGCAGGCTAGCGGGCAAGAGACCCAGTACTTC CASSLTQASGQETQYF
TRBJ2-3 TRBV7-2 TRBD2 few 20 TGTGCCAGCAGGCCGCGTAGCGGGGGCGACCCCCGAGGCGTTTCAGATACGCAGTATTTT CASRPRSGGDPRGVSDTQYF
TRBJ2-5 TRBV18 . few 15 TGTGCCAGCTCACCTCCGGGACGGACCTGGGAGACCCAGTACTTC CASSPPGRTWETQYF
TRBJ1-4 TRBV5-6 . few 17 TGTGCCAGCAGCTTGCGCTTGGAAGGGAGAGAGAATGAAAAACTGTTTTTT CASSLRLEGRENEKLFF
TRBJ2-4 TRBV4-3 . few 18 TGCGCCAGCAGCCAAGATCCACCTCAGTCCGAGACCAAAAACATTCAGTACTTC CASSQDPPQSETKNIQYF
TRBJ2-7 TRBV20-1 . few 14 TGCAGTGTATCCGGGACACTTAGCTCCTACGAGCAGTACTTC CSVSGTLSSYEQYF
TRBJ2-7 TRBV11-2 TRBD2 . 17 TGTGCCAGCAGCTTAGATCGGCTAGCGGGGGCCCCCTACGAGCAGTACTTC CASSLDRLAGAPYEQYF
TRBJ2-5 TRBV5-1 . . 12 TGCGCCAGCAGCGGTGACCAAGAGGCCCAGTACTTC CASSGDQEAQYF
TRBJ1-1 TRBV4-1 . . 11 TGCGCCAGCAGCCACAGGGACTCAGCTTTCTTT CASSHRDSAFF
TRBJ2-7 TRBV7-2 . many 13 TGTGCCAGCAGCCTCGCCTTACTATCCGAGCAGTACTTC CASSLALLSEQYF
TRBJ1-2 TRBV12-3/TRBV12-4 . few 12 TGTGCCAGCAGAGCCGACGGAGATGGCTACACCTTC CASRADGDGYTF
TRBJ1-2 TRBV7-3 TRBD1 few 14 TGTGCCAGCAGCCGGGACAGCTCCGGGGGTGGCTACACCTTC CASSRDSSGGGYTF
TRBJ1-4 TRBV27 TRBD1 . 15 TGTGCCAGCAGTCACGGGACAGGGAAGGATGAAAAACTGTTTTTT CASSHGTGKDEKLFF
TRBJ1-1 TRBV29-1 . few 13 TGCAGCGTTCGTGGTCTATACAGGACAGAAGCTTTCTTT CSVRGLYRTEAFF
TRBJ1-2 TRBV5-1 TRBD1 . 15 TGCGCCAGCAGCTTGGGGACAGGGGAGGTCTATGGCTACACCTTC CASSLGTGEVYGYTF
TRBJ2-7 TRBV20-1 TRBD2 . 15 TGCAGTGCTAGCAGACTAGCGGGGAGCTCCTACGAGCAGTACTTC CSASRLAGSSYEQYF
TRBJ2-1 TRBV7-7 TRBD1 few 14 TGTGCTAGCAGCTTAGAGACAGGGGCCAATGAGCAGTTCTTC CASSLETGANEQFF
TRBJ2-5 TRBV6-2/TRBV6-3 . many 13 TGTGCCAGCAGAGAACGGACTTACGGGACCCAGTACTTC CASRERTYGTQYF
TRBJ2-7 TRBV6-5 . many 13 TGTGCCAGCAGTTACTCGGACGGCTACGAGCAGTACTTC CASSYSDGYEQYF
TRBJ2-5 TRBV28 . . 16 TGTGCCAGCAGTTTCTCCGGACTAACGAAGGGGGAGACCCAGTACTTC CASSFSGLTKGETQYF
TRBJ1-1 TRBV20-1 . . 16 TGCAGTGCTAGAGACCCCTCCCTAGCTGGGGACACTGAAGCTTTCTTT CSARDPSLAGDTEAFF
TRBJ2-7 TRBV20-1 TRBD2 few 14 TGCAGTGCTAGCGGGACTAGCGGGTTCTACGAGCAGTACTTC CSASGTSGFYEQYF
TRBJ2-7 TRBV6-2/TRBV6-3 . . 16 TGTGCCAGCAGTTACCATACCGGGACGGTCGTCGACGAGCAGTACTTC CASSYHTGTVVDEQYF
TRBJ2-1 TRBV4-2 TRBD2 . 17 TGTGCCAGCAGCCAAGATCTGACGGCTAGCGGGTACAATGAGCAGTTCTTC CASSQDLTASGYNEQFF
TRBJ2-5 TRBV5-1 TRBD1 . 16 TGCGCCAGCAGCTTGGGCGGGACAGGGACTTCGGAGACCCAGTACTTC CASSLGGTGTSETQYF
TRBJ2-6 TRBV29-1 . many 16 TGCAGCGTTGATGAGGACATACCCTCTGGGGCCAACGTCCTGACTTTC CSVDEDIPSGANVLTF
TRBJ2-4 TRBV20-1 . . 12 TGCAGTGCTGGACAGATCTCGAACATTCAGTACTTC CSAGQISNIQYF
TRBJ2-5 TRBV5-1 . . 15 TGCGCCAGCAGCTTAGGACCCCAAGCGGCGGAGACCCAGTACTTC CASSLGPQAAETQYF
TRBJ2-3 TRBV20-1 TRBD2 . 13 TGCAGTGCAGCTGCGGGGGGGGGCGATACGCAGTATTTT CSAAAGGGDTQYF
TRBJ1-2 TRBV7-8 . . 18 TGTGCCAGCAGCCCAAGGGGGGCAGGGGAAGGAAGTCCCCATGGCTACACCTTC CASSPRGAGEGSPHGYTF